This T cell receptor beta chain is drawn from a study of cytomegalovirus exposure and HLA in healthy donors. This CDR3 is 13 amino acids long. Germline V CDR1 and CDR2: SGHAT, FQNNGV. V was pared by 8 bases and J by 0 bases, with 7 bases between. PCR amplification relied on 60 Vbeta primers (plus 13 Jbeta primers). Method: immunoSEQ multiplex PCR; TCRdb's copy keeps in-frame clones and lacks some. The table shows 150,000 to 200,000 clones, with around 81% occurring only once. The sequenced sample consisted of PBMCs. V and J are TRBV11-2 and TRBJ1-4, with D unresolved. The sequence was collected from a woman aged 18-35 years in good health and CMV-seropositive. CDR3 nucleotide sequence: TGTGCCAGCGCTATTGCAACTAATGAAAAACTGTTTTTT. This codes for CASAIATNEKLFF.